This entry concerns a single T cell receptor beta chain. The antigen is unknown. The CDR3 sequence is 12 residues long. CDR1 is GTSNPN and CDR2 is SVGIG in the germline V gene (reference sequence). The germline V and J ends were trimmed by 2 bases and 3 bases, with 8 bases remaining between them. The sample is PBMC spiked with counted cells of clone KT2. The record originates from a study of quantifying T cell responses using KT2 cells. As for the study in general: Reverse transcription used primers in the TCR alpha and beta constant regions.

Each cDNA got a UMI-containing oligo ligated at its 3' end. An equimolar mix of RC1.1 and RC1.2 primed the beta chain across TRBC1 and TRBC2. One entry per CDR3 protein, called by TCRdb with MiXCR from the UMI-ligation and nested PCR reads. The repertoire holds tens of thousands of distinct CDR3 sequences, with more than 9% as singletons. Study-wide results and caveats: Input KT2 cell number predicted KT2 alpha and beta sequence counts linearly over several orders of magnitude.

This sequence joins TRBV30 and TRBJ2-7; no clear D. The specimen was PBMCs spiked with cells of the T cell clone KT2. This clonotype originated in a human donor. This CDR3 reads CAWSSRYYEQYF. In nucleotides, the CDR3 is TGTGCCTGGAGTTCCCGGTACTACGAGCAGTACTTC.